Below are 21 T cell receptor beta chains sequenced from a single sample in a study of T-cell reconstitution after alpha-beta-depleted transplantation in children. Unique molecular identifiers tagged the TCRbeta library. TCRdb reprocessed the PCR reads with MiXCR, giving one entry per CDR3 protein. The sample has a few hundred thousand distinct CDR3 sequences; around 20% are singletons. The source material was PBMCs from the stem cell graft donor, sampled from the stem cell graft. The receptor source for this set is a human donor who donated a stem cell graft to a child with acute lymphoblastic leukemia.

The rearrangement joins TRBV5-1 to TRBJ1-4; D call uncertain. Germline V lookup: CDR1 SGHRS, CDR2 YFSETQ. This CDR3 comprises 14 residues. Trimming removed 2 bases at V and 0 bases at J, with 5 bases between. In DNA form, the CDR3 reads TGCGCCAGCAGCTTACAAGCAACTAATGAAAAACTGTTTTTT. Residues: CASSLQATNEKLFF. The whole variable domain, filled in from reference TRBV5-1 and TRBJ1-4, reads KAGVTQTPRYLIKTRGQQVTLSCSPISGHRSVSWYQQTPGQGLQFLFEYFSETQRNKGNFPGRFSGRQFSNSRSEMNVSTLELGDSALYLCASSLQATNEKLFFGSGTQLSVL.

The chain recombines TRBV7-6 with TRBJ1-6; D unclear. There are 13 residues in the CDR3. V was shortened by 1 base and J by 8 bases, with 6 bases between the two germline ends. CDR1 and CDR2 (germline): SGHVS, FNYEAQ. The CDR3 loop is CASSLDLHSPLHF. Here the CDR3 DNA reads TGTGCCAGCAGCTTAGATCTACATTCACCCCTCCACTTT.

This clonotype has only a few counts. The chain recombines TRBV21-1 with TRBJ2-1; the tabulated D call, TRBD1, remains unverified against the DNA. TRBV21-1 is flagged as a pseudogene. The CDR3 has 15 amino acids. CDR3 coding DNA: TGTGCCAGCCGAGGAGGGGGCCTCGTTGGCAATGAGCAGTTCTTC. This sequence encodes CASRGGGLVGNEQFF.

This clonotype appeared a few times. The CDR3 sequence: CASRDRQGGTEAFF. For the CDR3, the DNA is TGTGCCAGCAGGGACAGACAGGGGGGAACTGAAGCTTTCTTT. J is TRBJ1-1 and V is TRBV12-3 or TRBV12-4; 9 bases agree with TRBD1. This CDR3 has 14 amino acids. J gave up 5 bases and V 6 bases, and 7 bases lay outside the gene matches.

The J gene is TRBJ2-7, the V gene TRBV7-3, with D perhaps given as TRBD1 or TRBD2 (5 bases each). The V end lost 6 bases, the J end lost 3 bases, and 18 bases lay between the germline ends. This CDR3 is 15 amino acids long. Germline V gives CDR1 SGHTA, CDR2 FQGTGA. The CDR3 DNA is TGTGCCAGCAGTTCCGTCTCGGGACGCAACTACGAGCAGTACTTC. As protein: CASSSVSGRNYEQYF.

This clonotype was counted ten times or more. This chain uses TRBV20-1 with TRBJ2-5, with D unclear. The CDR3 consists of 15 residues. The germline V gene has CDR1 DFQATT and CDR2 SNEGSKA (reference sequence). Trimming cost V 3 bases and J 1 base, with 15 bases left between them. CDR3 loop: CSARSETNSQETQYF. CDR3 DNA: TGCAGTGCTAGGAGCGAGACAAACTCCCAAGAGACCCAGTACTTC.

This chain connects TRBV24-1 to TRBJ1-1; D might be TRBD1 (5 bases). Trimming left V 7 bases short and J 10 bases short, with 9 bases between. The CDR3 contains 10 residues. The V gene's germline CDR1 is KGHDR and CDR2 SFDVKD. The CDR3 DNA follows: TGTGCCACCAGGGGACCTGGAGCTTTCTTT. It codes for CATRGPGAFF.

The chain recombines TRBV18 with TRBJ2-2, with D maybe TRBD1 (5 bases). There are 15 residues in the CDR3. Germline CDR1 KGHSH, CDR2 LQKENI. V lost 5 bases and J 0 bases, leaving 10 bases between the germline ends. DNA for the CDR3: TGTGCCAGCTCAGAAGACAGAGCGAACACCGGGGAGCTGTTTTTT. Its translation is CASSEDRANTGELFF.

The chain combines TRBV20-1 with TRBJ2-1; D is unresolved. CDR1 DFQATT and CDR2 SNEGSKA come from the germline V gene (reference sequence). Trimming took 3 bases from V and 4 from J, leaving 13 bases between them. The length of the CDR3 is 14 residues. Written as DNA, the CDR3 is TGCAGTGCTAGTAAGGCTAGTCTATACAATGAGCAGTTCTTC. Its protein product is CSASKASLYNEQFF.

This clonotype showed up just a few times. The chain is built from TRBV29-1 and TRBJ2-7; D might be TRBD1 (5 bases). The germline V gene encodes CDR1 SQVTM and CDR2 ANQGSEA. This CDR3 is built from 14 residues. With 4 bases removed from V and 3 bases from J, the gap between germline ends came to 16 bases. CDR3 sequence: CSVVLQGRGYEQYF. For the CDR3, the DNA is TGCAGCGTTGTTTTGCAGGGCCGAGGCTACGAGCAGTACTTC.

The CDR3 protein is CASNLPGTGDTGELFF. The CDR3 coding sequence is TGTGCCAGCAACTTGCCCGGGACAGGGGATACCGGGGAGCTGTTTTTT. The chain employs TRBV12-3 or TRBV12-4 and TRBJ2-2, with 10 bases matching TRBD1. The CDR3 contains 16 residues. V lost 7 bases to trimming and J lost 5 bases; unmatched junction nucleotides: 10.

This clonotype was seen a handful of times. The chain carries TRBV5-1 and TRBJ2-3; possibly TRBD2 for D (5 bases). From germline, CDR1 is SGHRS and CDR2 YFSETQ. V gave up 4 bases and J gave up 3 bases, with 21 bases separating them. The CDR3 loop spans 17 amino acids. For the CDR3, the DNA is TGCGCCAGCAGCCACCGAGTGGTCCGCCCGGGGACAGATACGCAGTATTTT. Protein sequence: CASSHRVVRPGTDTQYF.

This clonotype has just one count. The rearrangement uses TRBV9 and TRBJ2-1; 9 bases align to TRBD2. The trim removed 1 base at V and 7 bases at J, leaving 9 bases unmatched. The CDR3 runs 16 residues. Germline lookup yields CDR1 SGDLS and CDR2 YYNGEE. The CDR3 coding sequence is TGTGCCAGCAGCGTATACTTAGCGGGAGTAGTAAATGAGCAGTTCTTC. This sequence encodes CASSVYLAGVVNEQFF.

The CDR3 reads CASSSGPPYEQYF. CDR3 nucleotides: TGTGCCAGCAGCTCCGGCCCCCCCTACGAGCAGTACTTC. V is TRBV13 and J is TRBJ2-7; D gene uncertain. The CDR3 extends over 13 amino acids. The V gene's germline CDR1 is PRHDT and CDR2 FYEKMQ (reference sequence). The V gene lost 4 bases and the J gene lost 2 bases, with 9 bases spanning the gap.

This clonotype was seen repeatedly, ten times or more. The chain is built from TRBV7-2 and TRBJ2-1; 15 bases are shared with TRBD2. The CDR3 has 15 residues. Germline-derived CDR1 and CDR2 are SGHTA and FQGNSA. Losses at the gene ends were 6 bases for V and 7 bases for J; bases not matched to a gene: 4. The CDR3 DNA is TGTGCCAGCAGTACAGGACTAGCGGGAGGGAATGAGCAGTTCTTC. This translates into CASSTGLAGGNEQFF. The full variable domain, with the rest looked up from reference TRBV7-2 and TRBJ2-1, is GAGVSQSPSNKVTEKGKDVELRCDPISGHTALYWYRQSLGQGLEFLIYFQGNSAPDKSGLPSDRFSAERTGGSVSTLTIQRTQQEDSAVYLCASSTGLAGGNEQFFGPGTRLTVL.

This chain's CDR3 is CASSESTWGETQYF. CDR3 sequence (DNA): TGTGCCAGCAGTGAATCCACCTGGGGAGAGACCCAGTACTTC. The rearrangement joins TRBV25-1 to TRBJ2-5; unclear D gene. CDR3 size: 14 residues. The germline V and J ends were trimmed by 1 base and 4 bases, with 10 bases remaining between them. CDR1 and CDR2 from the germline V gene are MGHDK and SYGVNS.

The V gene is TRBV6-5, the J gene TRBJ1-6; 7 bases line up with TRBD1. This CDR3 has 16 amino acids. The V segment lost 0 bases and the J segment 9 bases; nucleotides outside the gene matches: 8. In germline, CDR1 is MNHEY, CDR2 SVGAGI. This CDR3 is CASSYSRAGGSSPLHF. Here the CDR3 DNA reads TGTGCCAGCAGTTACTCGAGAGCAGGGGGGAGTTCACCCCTCCACTTT.

The chain has TRBV9 and TRBJ2-5, with D uncertain. CDR1 and CDR2 from the germline V gene are SGDLS and YYNGEE. The CDR3 runs 13 residues. The V gene lost 6 bases and the J gene lost 5 bases, with 14 bases spanning the gap. CDR3 coding DNA: TGTGCCAGCAATCGGATTGAAACGGAGACCCAGTACTTC. Translation gives CASNRIETETQYF.

The J gene is TRBJ1-1, the V gene TRBV5-1; no definite D call. This CDR3 spans 13 amino acids. V lost 4 bases, J lost 3 bases, and 10 bases lay in between. Germline CDR1 and CDR2: SGHRS and YFSETQ. CDR3 region: CASSRPPYTEAFF. CDR3 DNA sequence: TGCGCCAGCAGCCGTCCGCCGTACACTGAAGCTTTCTTT.

This clonotype was observed a few times. The chain recombines TRBV4-1 with TRBJ1-2; TRBD1 agrees at 8 bases. The trim removed 3 bases at V and 6 bases at J, leaving 9 bases unmatched. The CDR3 spans 15 residues. CDR1 and CDR2 from the germline V gene are MGHRA and YSYEKL. CDR3 sequence: CASSQEVRTGNGYTF. The CDR3 bases are TGCGCCAGCAGCCAGGAAGTGCGGACAGGGAATGGCTACACCTTC.

This clonotype was seen a handful of times. The chain is built from TRBV29-1 and TRBJ1-5, with 10 bases matching TRBD1. After removal of 3 bases from V and 2 bases from J, the junction contained 10 bases not matched to a gene. The CDR3 consists of 17 residues. The V gene's germline CDR1 is SQVTM and CDR2 ANQGSEA. The CDR3 sequence: CSVDRDRGPQGNQPQHF. The CDR3 nucleotides read TGCAGCGTTGACCGGGACAGGGGCCCTCAGGGCAATCAGCCCCAGCATTTT.